A selection of T cell receptor beta chains follows, all from one sample in a study of cytomegalovirus exposure and HLA in healthy donors. Libraries were prepared by immunoSEQ multiplex PCR; TCRdb keeps only in-frame clonotypes and omits some of them. In the table there are 150,000 to 200,000 clones, around 79% of which are singletons. The sample taken for sequencing was PBMCs. These receptors originate from a female donor in good health and CMV-seronegative. CDR3s leave out the opening cysteine and the closing phenylalanine or tryptophan. The D gene is left open where the match is weak. Size tells how often a clone was seen (once, few, many) or the class of an expanded clone, and some rows leave it out.

- - TRBJ1-2 TRBV7-9 ASSMRESVLGYT
TRBD1 - TRBJ1-6 TRBV9 ASSVGGQGASPLH
- - TRBJ2-1 TRBV29-1 SVARLGGEQF
TRBD1 once TRBJ2-5 TRBV7-2 ASSSTGGKETQY
TRBD1 - TRBJ1-5 TRBV5-6 ASSLGTGGRQPQH
- once TRBJ1-2 TRBV6-1 ATAHKEGSYGYT
TRBD1 - TRBJ1-1 TRBV7-3 ASSIGQGGNTEAF
- - TRBJ2-1 TRBV4-1 ASSQDLLVNEQF
- - TRBJ2-7 TRBV27 ASSPLGASSSYEQY
TRBD1 - TRBJ2-7 TRBV9 ASSPGDRLYEQY
- - TRBJ1-1 TRBV5-8 ASSPRRGGNLMNTEAF
TRBD2 - TRBJ2-7 TRBV5-6 ASSLAAGDSSYEQY
TRBD2 - TRBJ2-1 TRBV27 ASSFLTSGTSYNEQF
- - TRBJ1-5 TRBV7-8 ASSSEGTLPNQPQH
- once TRBJ2-4 TRBV9 ASSVGSSGTKNIQY
- - TRBJ1-1 TRBV30 AWSPGHNEAF
TRBD1 - TRBJ2-7 TRBV5-1 ASRYRDRGNDEQY
TRBD1 - TRBJ2-7 TRBV7-2 ASSFGQGSYEQY
- - TRBJ1-4 TRBV27 ASRPTGFATNEKLF
- - TRBJ1-3 TRBV7-2 ASSPQGLSSGNTIY
TRBD1 - TRBJ1-2 TRBV6-1 ASRRQGVYGYT
TRBD1 once TRBJ1-3 TRBV2 ASSRTPQGAGNTIY
TRBD2 - TRBJ2-1 TRBV7-3 ASSLTGLAGGADEQF
- - TRBJ2-1 TRBV4-2 ASSQDLGSSYNEQF
TRBD2 - TRBJ2-2 TRBV30 AWSPSGRALVGELF
- few TRBJ2-5 TRBV29-1 SVRRGGLQETQY
- - TRBJ1-1 TRBV5-1 ASSYAGGGRTEAF
TRBD1 few TRBJ1-2 TRBV18 ASSPVVRSASGDSYYGYT
- - TRBJ2-2 TRBV6-4 ASSRDWTGELF
TRBD2 - TRBJ2-3 TRBV7-9 ASILTSVDTQY
TRBD1 - TRBJ2-7 TRBV4-3 ASSQAGTGGHEQY
- - TRBJ2-2 TRBV6-6 ASSAFTGLGGELF
- - TRBJ1-2 TRBV6-1 ASSATAGIYGYT
TRBD2 few TRBJ2-5 TRBV7-2 ASSSQPRGSGGAETQY
- - TRBJ1-1 TRBV1 TSSQVRVGTANTEAF
TRBD1 - TRBJ1-6 TRBV2 ASSGDRGLSPLH
TRBD1 - TRBJ2-7 TRBV27 ASSLGTGSEQY
TRBD1 - TRBJ1-2 TRBV7-2 ASSLETGGDYGYT
- once TRBJ1-5 TRBV2 ASLGGSNQPQH
TRBD2 - TRBJ2-1 TRBV10-3 AISGTSGSYNEQF
- - TRBJ1-3 TRBV18 ASSSTQGSRGNTIY
- - TRBJ1-2 TRBV7-2 ASSPRGGLEYGYT
- - TRBJ1-6 TRBV9 ASSVGGVRSPLH
TRBD1 - TRBJ1-2 TRBV4-1 ASSRWTGRSHGYT
TRBD1 - TRBJ2-7 TRBV7-9 ASSSSRDRGPLIPVEQY
TRBD2 - TRBJ2-3 TRBV5-5 ASSYPRTSGSYLTDTQY
- few TRBJ2-7 TRBV7-9 SSSLAGDRAYEQY
- - TRBJ2-7 TRBV14 ASSQERRTAYEQY
- - TRBJ1-3 TRBV4-1 ASSQERMEAEGNTIY
TRBD2 - TRBJ2-1 TRBV19 ASSKSGTSGRSPPYNEQF
- - TRBJ2-7 TRBV28 ASSSRAYEQY
- - TRBJ1-2 TRBV19 ASSIGRGARGYT
- - TRBJ1-1 TRBV18 ASSPLDSYNTEAF